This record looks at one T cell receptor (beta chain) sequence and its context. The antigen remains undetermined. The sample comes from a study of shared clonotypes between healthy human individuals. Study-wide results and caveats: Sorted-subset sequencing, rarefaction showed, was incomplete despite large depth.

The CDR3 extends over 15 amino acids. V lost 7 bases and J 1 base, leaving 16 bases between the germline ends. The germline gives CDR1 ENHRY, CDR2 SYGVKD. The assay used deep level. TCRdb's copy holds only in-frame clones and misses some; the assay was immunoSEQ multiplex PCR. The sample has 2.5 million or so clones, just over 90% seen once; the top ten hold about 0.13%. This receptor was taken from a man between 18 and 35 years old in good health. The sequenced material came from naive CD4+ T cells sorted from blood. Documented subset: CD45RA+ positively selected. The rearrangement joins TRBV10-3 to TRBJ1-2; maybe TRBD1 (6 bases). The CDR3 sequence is CAITDSVRVNYGYTF. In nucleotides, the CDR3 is TGTGCCATCACGGACAGTGTACGGGTTAACTATGGCTACACCTTC.